The next 30 T cell receptor beta chains were all read from a single sample in a study of lymphopenia after photon versus proton radiotherapy. Method: immunoSEQ multiplex PCR; TCRdb's copy keeps in-frame clones and lacks some. The repertoire holds fewer than 25,000 clones, with more than 85% as singletons. Sample: peripheral blood, taken from a patient treated with proton-based radiotherapy. The receptors derive from an older man with esophageal cancer.

V and J are TRBV30 and TRBJ1-2, with 9 bases matching TRBD1. Germline V gene data show CDR1 as GTSNPN and CDR2 as SVGIG (reference sequence). Trimming at V came to 3 bases and at J to 0 bases, leaving 11 bases not matched to a gene. The CDR3 contains 17 residues. CDR3 protein: CAWRRFGQGLSNYGYTF. CDR3 nucleotide sequence: TGTGCCTGGAGACGATTCGGACAGGGGCTGTCTAACTATGGCTACACCTTC. The full variable domain, with the rest looked up from reference TRBV30 and TRBJ1-2, is SQTIHQWPATLVQPVGSPLSLECTVEGTSNPNLYWYRQAAGRGLQLLFYSVGIGQISSEVPQNLSASRPQDRQFILSSKKLLLSDSGFYLCAWRRFGQGLSNYGYTFGSGTRLTVV.

V and J are TRBV29-1 and TRBJ2-7; D is uncertain. V lost 4 bases to trimming and J lost 0 bases, with 10 bases between them. Germline V lookup: CDR1 SQVTM, CDR2 ANQGSEA. There are 13 residues in the CDR3. The CDR3 DNA reads as TGCAGCGTTGGAGCCTGGAGCTCCTACGAGCAGTACTTC. Translating gives CSVGAWSSYEQYF.

This chain connects TRBV18 to TRBJ2-4, with 8 nucleotides matching TRBD1. The CDR3 runs to 15 residues. Germline lookup yields CDR1 KGHSH and CDR2 LQKENI. Trimming cost V 3 bases and J 7 bases; bases outside gene matches: 8. The CDR3 loop is CASSPTTGDRNIQYF. CDR3 in DNA: TGTGCCAGCTCACCTACGACAGGGGATAGGAACATTCAGTACTTC.

This clone was detected once. This chain connects TRBV7-3 to TRBJ2-7; 10 bases are a match to TRBD2. Trimming took 5 bases from V and 5 from J; bases not matched to a gene: 6. The CDR3 is 14 residues long. CDR1 SGHTA and CDR2 FQGTGA come from the germline V gene. The CDR3 nucleotides are TGTGCCAGCAGCCTCAGCGGGGGGGCGGACGAGCAGTACTTC. Its protein is CASSLSGGADEQYF.

The V gene is TRBV11-3, the J gene TRBJ2-7; unclear D gene. CDR1 SGHNT and CDR2 YENEEA come from the germline V gene. With 1 base removed from V and 0 bases from J, the gap between germline ends came to 4 bases. This CDR3 is 13 amino acids long. For the CDR3, the DNA is TGTGCCAGCAGCTTAGGCGGCTCCTACGAGCAGTACTTC. It encodes CASSLGGSYEQYF.

The gene calls are TRBV5-4 and TRBJ2-5, with 7 bases fitting TRBD1. This CDR3 comprises 15 residues. The V gene's germline CDR1 is SGHNT and CDR2 YYREEE (reference sequence). The trim removed 4 bases at V and 0 bases at J, leaving 6 bases unmatched. The CDR3 loop is CASSPNRGYQETQYF. CDR3 in DNA: TGTGCCAGCAGCCCGAACAGGGGTTACCAAGAGACCCAGTACTTC.

The chain uses TRBV30 and TRBJ2-7, with TRBD1 identical over 9 bases. This CDR3 spans 13 amino acids. With V trimmed by 5 bases and J by 6 bases, 8 bases remained unmatched. CDR1 GTSNPN and CDR2 SVGIG come from the germline V gene (reference sequence). Here the CDR3 reads CAWGALTGGEQYF. DNA for the CDR3: TGTGCCTGGGGGGCCTTGACAGGGGGCGAGCAGTACTTC.

The chain has TRBV6-5 and TRBJ2-2, with D unresolved. CDR1 and CDR2 (germline): MNHEY, SVGAGI. Trimming cost V 0 bases and J 1 base, with 6 bases left between them. The CDR3 extends over 15 amino acids. The CDR3 DNA is TGTGCCAGCAGTTACTCCACAGAGAACACCGGGGAGCTGTTTTTT. Amino acid sequence: CASSYSTENTGELFF.

The chain uses TRBV30 and TRBJ2-5; D gene unclear. V shed 0 bases and J shed 1 base, with 3 bases lying between them. The CDR3 is 12 amino acids. Germline CDR1 and CDR2: GTSNPN and SVGIG (reference sequence). Here the CDR3 reads CAWSVLQETQYF. In DNA, the CDR3 is TGTGCCTGGAGTGTGCTCCAAGAGACCCAGTACTTC.

To note about this clone: One end of the junction fails to match germline, which may point to a read error. This same CDR3 is encoded by further DNA sequences in the sample. The V and J genes are TRBV19 and TRBJ1-5; D is uncertain. CDR3 length: 16 amino acids. Germline V gene sequence: CDR1 LNHDA, CDR2 SQIVND (reference sequence). The CDR3 DNA reads TGTGCCAGTAACGTATCAGGCAAATTCAGCAATCAGCCCCAGCACTTT. Translated: CASNVSGKFSNQPQHF.

The gene calls are TRBV4-3 and TRBJ1-4; 12 nucleotides agree with TRBD1. After removal of 4 bases from V and 7 bases from J, the junction contained 4 bases not matched to a gene. The CDR3 runs to 15 residues. Germline-derived CDR1 and CDR2 are LGHNA and YSLEER. Here the CDR3 DNA reads TGCGCCAGCAGCCTAGGGACAGGGGGCCTTGAAAAACTGTTTTTT. Its protein is CASSLGTGGLEKLFF.

This chain links TRBV4-1 with TRBJ2-3; D possibly corresponds to TRBD2 (7 bases). Trimming cost V 7 bases and J 0 bases, with 14 bases left between them. CDR1 and CDR2 from the germline V gene are MGHRA and YSYEKL. The CDR3 covers 15 residues. The CDR3 nucleotides are TGCGCCAGCACCAACCGGGGGGCTAGCACAGATACGCAGTATTTT. Translating gives CASTNRGASTDTQYF.

CDR3 in amino acids: CASSDTTGSSQYF. The DNA of the CDR3 is TGTGCCAGCAGTGATACTACAGGGTCCTCGCAGTATTTT. The chain uses TRBV2 and TRBJ2-3; the D gene is possibly TRBD1 (6 bases). Looked up from germline, CDR1 is SNHLY and CDR2 is FYNNEI. V was clipped by 3 bases and J by 10 bases, with 14 bases between them. The CDR3 runs to 13 residues.

The J gene is TRBJ2-7, the V gene TRBV5-1; TRBD2 agrees at 10 bases. Germline CDR1 is SGHRS and CDR2 is YFSETQ. V dropped 2 bases and J dropped 0; count of bases not matched to a gene: 5. This CDR3 spans 16 amino acids. The CDR3 is CASSLAGGVVSYEQYF. CDR3 DNA: TGCGCCAGCAGCTTAGCGGGAGGGGTTGTCTCCTACGAGCAGTACTTC.

In its sample, this clone was seen a few times. V usage is TRBV6-5 and J usage is TRBJ1-2; 9 bases are a match to TRBD1. The V gene's germline CDR1 is MNHEY and CDR2 SVGAGI. V was pared by 6 bases and J by 4 bases, with 3 bases of the junction left unmatched. This CDR3 region has 13 residues. CDR3 protein: CASSGQGFYGYTF. The DNA for the CDR3 is TGTGCCAGCAGCGGACAGGGGTTCTATGGCTACACCTTC.

The chain joins TRBV27 to TRBJ2-2; possibly TRBD2 for D (6 bases). Germline lookup yields CDR1 MNHEY and CDR2 SMNVEV (reference sequence). Trimming pared 7 bases from V and 3 bases from J, leaving 12 bases between. CDR3 size: 14 residues. CDR3: CASTPGLYTGELFF. The CDR3 region has the DNA TGTGCCAGCACACCCGGACTATACACCGGGGAGCTGTTTTTT.

The count of this clone is one. The rearrangement joins TRBV6-1 to TRBJ2-2, with 12 positions matching TRBD2. This CDR3 spans 19 amino acids. Germline CDR1 reads MNHNS; CDR2 reads SASEGT. Losses at the gene ends were 4 bases for V and 3 bases for J; bases not matched to a gene: 12. The CDR3 DNA follows: TGTGCCAGCAGTGCCCTTGGGGCTAGCGGGGGGGGCCACACCGGGGAGCTGTTTTTT. Translating gives CASSALGASGGGHTGELFF.

The J gene is TRBJ1-3, the V gene TRBV29-1; D not certain. The CDR3 runs 13 residues. CDR1 and CDR2 from the germline V gene are SQVTM and ANQGSEA. V was cut by 5 bases and J by 0 bases, with 8 bases left in between. The CDR3 is CSVLWPSGNTIYF. The CDR3 region has the DNA TGCAGCGTTCTATGGCCCTCTGGAAACACCATATATTTT.

This clone has a single count. The V call is TRBV10-3, the J call TRBJ1-3; D remains ambiguous. CDR1 and CDR2 from the germline V gene are ENHRY and SYGVKD. The CDR3 loop spans 14 amino acids. Trimming took off 10 bases at V and 2 bases at J, with 15 bases between the two ends. The CDR3 DNA sequence: TGTGCCACGTTTCGTCCGGAAACTGGAAACACCATATATTTT. This sequence encodes CATFRPETGNTIYF.

The genes are TRBV7-3 and TRBJ2-2, with 7 positions matching TRBD2. V lost 2 bases and J lost 5; bases outside the gene matches: 14. The CDR3 loop spans 18 amino acids. Germline assignment: CDR1 SGHTA and CDR2 FQGTGA. The CDR3 coding sequence is TGTGCCAGCAGCTTACGCGGGGGTGCCGAACAATTGACCGGGGAGCTGTTTTTT. It codes for CASSLRGGAEQLTGELFF.

The rearrangement joins TRBV20-1 to TRBJ2-3; D unclear. Per the germline V gene, CDR1 is DFQATT and CDR2 is SNEGSKA (reference sequence). Trimming cost V 1 base and J 3 bases, with 2 bases left between them. This CDR3 is 11 amino acids long. Written as DNA, the CDR3 is TGCAGTGCTAGAGCTACAGATACGCAGTATTTT. It yields the protein CSARATDTQYF.

The V gene is TRBV15, the J gene TRBJ2-5; 13 bases match TRBD2. CDR1 and CDR2 from the germline V gene are LNHNV and YYDKDF (reference sequence). J was trimmed by 5 bases and V by 4 bases; bases with no gene match: 4. This CDR3 has 15 amino acids. The CDR3: CATSTLLAGGETQYF. Written as DNA, the CDR3 is TGTGCCACCAGCACCCTACTAGCGGGAGGGGAGACCCAGTACTTC.

J is TRBJ1-6 and V is TRBV30; D gene unclear. The V end was cut by 2 bases, the J end by 8 bases, with 13 bases between. The germline V gene encodes CDR1 GTSNPN and CDR2 SVGIG (reference sequence). This CDR3 has 14 amino acids. CDR3 amino acids: CAWSLAVGDSPLHF. The CDR3 DNA is TGTGCCTGGAGTTTGGCGGTCGGGGATTCACCCCTCCACTTT.

The chain recombines TRBV19 with TRBJ1-1; 8 bases agree with TRBD1. Trimming at V came to 5 bases and at J to 4 bases, leaving 9 bases not matched to a gene. The germline V gene encodes CDR1 LNHDA and CDR2 SQIVND (reference sequence). The length of the CDR3 is 15 residues. CDR3 in DNA: TGTGCCAGTAGTCTCAGGGGGCGCGGGGGCACTGAAGCTTTCTTT. It specifies CASSLRGRGGTEAFF.

The CDR3 nucleotides read TGTGCCAGTAGTACTTCAAGATCCACTGAAGCTTTCTTT. Translating gives CASSTSRSTEAFF. The chain uses TRBV19 and TRBJ1-1, with D hard to call. CDR1 and CDR2 (germline): LNHDA, SQIVND (reference sequence). Trimming pared 4 bases from V and 4 bases from J, leaving 10 bases between. The CDR3 extends over 13 amino acids.

The V call is TRBV12-5, the J call TRBJ1-5, with D perhaps TRBD1 (6 bases). Germline V gene data show CDR1 as LGHNT and CDR2 as FRNRAP. Deletions cut 5 bases from V and 4 bases from J, with 15 bases between. The length of the CDR3 is 15 residues. In DNA form, the CDR3 reads TGTGCTAGTGGTCAGGGGCGACTAAGGAATCAGCCCCAGCATTTT. The encoded protein is CASGQGRLRNQPQHF.

This rearrangement joins TRBV7-2 to TRBJ2-3; perhaps TRBD1 as D (5 bases). The CDR3 is made up of 15 amino acids. Germline V gives CDR1 SGHTA, CDR2 FQGNSA. V gave up 3 bases and J gave up 0 bases, with 10 bases separating them. CDR3 bases: TGTGCCAGCAGCTTTCCAGGGCTTAGCACAGATACGCAGTATTTT. Protein sequence: CASSFPGLSTDTQYF. The whole variable domain, remainder taken from reference TRBV7-2 and TRBJ2-3, is GAGVSQSPSNKVTEKGKDVELRCDPISGHTALYWYRQSLGQGLEFLIYFQGNSAPDKSGLPSDRFSAERTGGSVSTLTIQRTQQEDSAVYLCASSFPGLSTDTQYFGPGTRLTVL.

The chain uses TRBV5-6 and TRBJ1-6; no firm D call. The germline CDR1 and CDR2 sequences are SGHDT and YYEEEE. V lost 2 bases, J lost 9 bases, and 6 bases lay in between. The length of the CDR3 is 12 residues. CDR3 residues: CASSFLGSPLHF. Written as DNA, the CDR3 is TGTGCCAGCAGCTTCCTTGGTTCACCCCTCCACTTT.

The chain is built from TRBV2 and TRBJ2-5; TRBD2 is a possible D gene (6 bases). The DNA end lines up better with TRBJ2-7; the J call may be wrong. This CDR3 has 14 amino acids. Looked up from germline, CDR1 is SNHLY and CDR2 is FYNNEI. The CDR3 DNA reads TGTGCCAGCACCTCTGGGGGGTCTGAGGACGAGCAGTACTTC. Translating it yields CASTSGGSEDEQYF.

CDR3 residues: CASSYLPNTEAFF. Here the CDR3 DNA reads TGTGCCAGCAGTTATTTGCCGAACACTGAAGCTTTCTTT. J is TRBJ1-1 and V is TRBV5-8; no firm D call. The CDR3 contains 13 residues. Germline loops: CDR1 SGHTS, CDR2 YDEGEE. Between the trimmed V and J ends, which lost 5 bases and 1 base, there was a span of 9 bases.